This T cell receptor beta chain is drawn from a study of T cell clusters in autoimmune cytopenias. This clonotype registers medium-sized (0.01 to 0.1%) by frequency. One tube held mixed TRB-A and TRB-B primer pools for touch-down PCR. TCRdb reprocessed the multiplex PCR reads and reports one entry per CDR3 protein, with no DNA. Listed are 6,000 to 7,000 distinct CDR3 sequences; roughly 18% falls within the top ten. TRB was amplified from approximately 250 ng of peripheral blood genomic DNA per sample. The CDR3 has 14 residues. The V gene's germline CDR1 is LNHNV and CDR2 YYDKDF (reference sequence). The sample also formed part of further work on T cell repertoires in aging, cancer and after chemotherapy. That work states: The whole study produced a dataset of millions of TCR reads.

Sequenced input: peripheral blood. The rearrangement uses TRBV15 and TRBJ1-2. This clonotype was obtained from a human donor in good health. CDR3 residues: CATSRDWTSSGYTF.